This TCR beta chain was sequenced during a study of cytomegalovirus exposure and HLA in healthy donors. Amplification used 60 Vbeta primers and 13 Jbeta primers. The table came from immunoSEQ multiplex PCR; TCRdb's copy has only in-frame clones and leaves some out. Counted here are about 160,000 clones, approximately 60% occurring once; the ten biggest clones make up 6% to 8.5%. Study results and caveats: Reports indicate that TCR beta sequences accurately predicted the HLA-A and HLA-B alleles of most subjects. About 87% or about 30% of the time was how often most TCR beta V segments were productive, according to an earlier analysis. It was taken for granted in presence/absence analyses that sequencing depth across donors was roughly uniform.

With regard to this clone: The antigen remains unidentified.

All the people who gave samples were healthy bone marrow donors. This CDR3 comprises 13 residues. Germline CDR1 reads SQVTM; CDR2 reads ANQGSEA. V shed 5 bases, J shed 3 bases, and the junction held 6 bases outside the gene matches. The clonotype comes from a woman aged 55 to 70 in good health and CMV-seropositive. The chain has TRBV29-1 and TRBJ2-5; 7 nucleotides line up with TRBD1. Input material: PBMCs. As DNA, the CDR3 is TGCAGCGTTAGAGGACAGGCTGAAGAGACCCAGTACTTC. Its protein is CSVRGQAEETQYF. The variable domain in full, completed from reference TRBV29-1 and TRBJ2-5, reads SAVISQKPSRDICQRGTSLTIQCQVDSQVTMMFWYRQQPGQSLTLIATANQGSEATYESGFVIDKFPISRPNLTFSTLTVSNMSPEDSSIYLCSVRGQAEETQYFGPGTRLLVL.